Listed below are T cell receptor beta chains from one sample, sequenced in a study of shared T cell receptors in the human thymus. Sequencing used immunoSEQ multiplex PCR; TCRdb keeps in-frame clones, though not all of them. The sample yields about 660,000 clones, 88% seen once. These data were likewise used in another study, on human thymus T cells.

The sample taken for sequencing was thymocytes. The source is a boy in the first two years of life with a congenital heart defect. The CDR3 runs from the conserved cysteine through the conserved F or W. D genes are given only for firm matches. Size is omitted from some rows. Given values are once, few, many or a class for expanded clones.

J	V	D	size	DNA	CDR3
TRBJ2-7	TRBV5-5	TRBD1	NA	TGTGCCAGCAGTCGCACAGGGGCTCCCGTCGGGGAGCAGTACTTC	CASSRTGAPVGEQYF
TRBJ2-4	TRBV9	TRBD2	NA	TGTGCCAGCAGCGTAGGCCGGACTAGCGGGAGGTCTTTAGCCAAAAACATTCAGTACTTC	CASSVGRTSGRSLAKNIQYF
TRBJ2-5	TRBV2	NA	NA	TGTGCCAGCAGTGGGCCAGCGGACCAAGAGACCCAGTACTTC	CASSGPADQETQYF
TRBJ2-5	TRBV4-2	NA	NA	TGTGCCAGCAGCCAAGGTGTGGCGGGAAAAGAGACCCAGTACTTC	CASSQGVAGKETQYF
TRBJ2-7	TRBV28	NA	once	TGTGCCAGCAGATCCGGGACAACTCTCTACGAGCAGTACTTC	CASRSGTTLYEQYF
TRBJ1-5	TRBV19	NA	few	TGTGCCAGTAGTTCAGGGTTGCAGCCCCAGCATTTT	CASSSGLQPQHF
TRBJ1-2	TRBV4-1	NA	NA	TGCGCCAGCAGCCACGGGATAACAGAGTCCTCGGGCTACACCTTC	CASSHGITESSGYTF
TRBJ2-3	TRBV18	TRBD2	NA	TGTGCCAGCTCACCCCGACTAGCGAGACGCACAGATACGCAGTATTTT	CASSPRLARRTDTQYF
TRBJ2-7	TRBV14	NA	few	TGTGCCAGCAGCCGTAACAGTGGCTCCTACGAGCAGTACTTC	CASSRNSGSYEQYF
TRBJ2-7	TRBV2	NA	once	TGTGCCAGCAGGTCCCTAGCGTACGAGCAGTACTTC	CASRSLAYEQYF
TRBJ2-2	TRBV19	NA	NA	TGTGCCAGTAGTAGGGGAGCAACCGGCACCGGGGAGCTGTTTTTT	CASSRGATGTGELFF
TRBJ2-1	TRBV10-3	NA	NA	TGTGCCATCAGTGAGTCGAGGACAGTTGGGATGAAGGAGCAGTTCTTC	CAISESRTVGMKEQFF
TRBJ2-1	TRBV20-1	NA	NA	TGCAGTGCTACGTTGGGGAGCAAGTTCTTC	CSATLGSKFF
TRBJ2-7	TRBV10-3	NA	NA	TGTGCCATCAGTGAAGGAGGGGGCCACGAGCAGTACTTC	CAISEGGGHEQYF
TRBJ1-3	TRBV7-6	NA	NA	TGTGCCAGCAGCTTATCAGGCAGGGCTGGAAACACCATATATTTT	CASSLSGRAGNTIYF
TRBJ1-3	TRBV11-2	NA	once	TGTGCCAGCAGCTTAGTTAGGGGAGGACCTGGAAACACCATATATTTT	CASSLVRGGPGNTIYF
TRBJ2-1	TRBV19	TRBD1	NA	TGTGCCAGTAGTTACCCGGACAGGATAGACTCCTACAATGAGCAGTTCTTC	CASSYPDRIDSYNEQFF